This T cell receptor beta chain stems from a study of T cell repertoires in cytomegalovirus infection. About the research overall: Selection of CMV epitopes for the study included recently identified HLA-C-restricted and well-studied HLA-B-restricted ones.

To note about this clonotype: Its specificity is unknown.

TCRdb re-called the reads through MiXCR, storing one row per CDR3 protein. There are 100,000 or so distinct CDR3 sequences in the sample; 42% occur only once, and about two thirds lies in the top ten. Here the sequenced sample was CD8+ T cells from cultured PBMCs, taken from culture after CMV antigen stimulation. The sequence came from a human donor in good health (CMV status not recorded). Some clones in this sample may be carry-over from other donors' samples.

The CDR3 region has the DNA TGTGCCAGCAGTAAACAGGGGTTTGGTGAAGCTTTCTTT. Protein sequence: CASSKQGFGEAFF. V is TRBV25-1 and J is TRBJ1-1; 7 bases align to TRBD1. Losses at the gene ends were 5 bases for V and 7 bases for J; bases not matched to a gene: 7. CDR1 is MGHDK and CDR2 is SYGVNS in the germline V gene. This CDR3 spans 13 amino acids.